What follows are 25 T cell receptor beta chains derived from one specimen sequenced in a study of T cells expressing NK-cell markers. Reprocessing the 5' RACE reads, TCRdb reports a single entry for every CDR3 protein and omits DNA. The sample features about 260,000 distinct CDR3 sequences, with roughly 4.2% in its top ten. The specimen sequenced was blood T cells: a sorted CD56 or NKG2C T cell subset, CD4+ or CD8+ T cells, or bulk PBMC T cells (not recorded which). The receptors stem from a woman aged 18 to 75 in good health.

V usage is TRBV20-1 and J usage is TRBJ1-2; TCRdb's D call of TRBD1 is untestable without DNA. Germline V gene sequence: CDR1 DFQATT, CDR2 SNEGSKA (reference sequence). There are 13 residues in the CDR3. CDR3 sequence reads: CSATGGTGYGYTF.

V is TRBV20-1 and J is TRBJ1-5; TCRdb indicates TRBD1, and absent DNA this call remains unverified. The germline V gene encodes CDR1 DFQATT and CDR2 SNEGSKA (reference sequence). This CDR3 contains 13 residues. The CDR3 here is CSARGDGDQPQHF.

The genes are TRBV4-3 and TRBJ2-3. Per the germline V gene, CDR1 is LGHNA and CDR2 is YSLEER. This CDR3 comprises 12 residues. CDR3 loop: CASSQVRDTQYF.

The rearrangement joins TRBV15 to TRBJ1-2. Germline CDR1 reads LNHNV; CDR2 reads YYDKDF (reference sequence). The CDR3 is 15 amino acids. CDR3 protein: CATSREEGKNYGYTF.

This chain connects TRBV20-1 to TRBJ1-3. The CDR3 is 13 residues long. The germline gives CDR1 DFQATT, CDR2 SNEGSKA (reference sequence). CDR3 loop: CSVRVGSGNTIYF.

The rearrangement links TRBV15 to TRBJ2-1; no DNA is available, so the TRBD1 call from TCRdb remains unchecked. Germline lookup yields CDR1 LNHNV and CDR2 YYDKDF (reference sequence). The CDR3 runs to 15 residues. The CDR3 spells CATSRGGGGGNEQFF.

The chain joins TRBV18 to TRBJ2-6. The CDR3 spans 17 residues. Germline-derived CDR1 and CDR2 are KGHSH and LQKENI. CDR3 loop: CASSPLSSSSGANVLTF.

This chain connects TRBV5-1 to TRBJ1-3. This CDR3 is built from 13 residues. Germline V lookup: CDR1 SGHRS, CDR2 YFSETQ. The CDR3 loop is CASSLEGTNTIYF.

The CDR3 sequence is CSVERVGGTSGIYNEQFF. The gene calls are TRBV29-1 and TRBJ2-1; TCRdb's D call, TRBD2, is unchecked because there is no DNA. CDR3 size: 18 residues. Germline CDR1 SQVTM, CDR2 ANQGSEA.

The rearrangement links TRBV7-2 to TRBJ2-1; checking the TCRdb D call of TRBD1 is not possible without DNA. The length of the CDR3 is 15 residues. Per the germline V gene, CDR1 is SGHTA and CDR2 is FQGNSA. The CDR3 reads CASSFRGVLVDEQFF.

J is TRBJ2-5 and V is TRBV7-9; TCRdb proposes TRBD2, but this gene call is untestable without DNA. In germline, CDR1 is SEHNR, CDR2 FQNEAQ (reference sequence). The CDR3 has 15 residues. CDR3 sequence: CASMPGAGLHETQYF.

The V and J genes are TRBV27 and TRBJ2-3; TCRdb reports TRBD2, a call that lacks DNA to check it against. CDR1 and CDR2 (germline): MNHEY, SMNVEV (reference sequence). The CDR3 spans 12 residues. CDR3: CASSTTSGRPYF.

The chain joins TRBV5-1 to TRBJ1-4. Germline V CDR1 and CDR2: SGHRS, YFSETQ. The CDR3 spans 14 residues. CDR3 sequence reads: CASTAWLDSEKLFF.

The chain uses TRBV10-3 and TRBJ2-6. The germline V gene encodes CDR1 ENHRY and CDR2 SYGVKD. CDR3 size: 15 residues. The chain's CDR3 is CAITGWASGANVLTF.

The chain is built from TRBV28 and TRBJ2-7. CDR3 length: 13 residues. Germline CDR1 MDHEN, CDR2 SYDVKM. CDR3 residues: CASTVGSSYEQYF.

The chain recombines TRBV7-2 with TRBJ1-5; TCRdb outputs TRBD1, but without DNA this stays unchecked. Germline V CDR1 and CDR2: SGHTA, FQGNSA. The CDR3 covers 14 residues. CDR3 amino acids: CASSLSRVRQPQHF.

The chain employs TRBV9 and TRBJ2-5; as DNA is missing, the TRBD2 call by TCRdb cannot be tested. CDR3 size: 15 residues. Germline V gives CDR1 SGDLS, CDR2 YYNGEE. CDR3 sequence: CASSVVGRIQETQYF.

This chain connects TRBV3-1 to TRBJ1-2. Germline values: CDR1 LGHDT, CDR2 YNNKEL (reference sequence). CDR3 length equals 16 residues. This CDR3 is CASSQTSGGGSYGYTF.

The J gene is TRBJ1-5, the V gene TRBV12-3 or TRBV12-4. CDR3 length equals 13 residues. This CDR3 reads CASSLVYGQPQHF.

The CDR3: CSTDRGRDEQYF. The V gene is TRBV20-1, the J gene TRBJ2-7; no DNA is available, so the TRBD1 call from TCRdb remains unchecked. CDR3 size: 12 residues. Germline V CDR1 and CDR2: DFQATT, SNEGSKA (reference sequence).

CDR3: CASSHKLVAKNIQYF. The gene calls are TRBV4-3 and TRBJ2-4; TCRdb lists TRBD2, though no DNA is available to test this call. This CDR3 is built from 15 residues. Germline V gives CDR1 LGHNA, CDR2 YSLEER.

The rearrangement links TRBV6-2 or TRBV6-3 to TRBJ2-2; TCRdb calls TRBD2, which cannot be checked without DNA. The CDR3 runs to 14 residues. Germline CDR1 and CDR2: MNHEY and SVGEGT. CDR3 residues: CASSTERHTGELFF.

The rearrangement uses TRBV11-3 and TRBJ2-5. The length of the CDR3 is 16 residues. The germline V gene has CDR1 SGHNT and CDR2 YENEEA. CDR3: CASSLGQIGDQETQYF. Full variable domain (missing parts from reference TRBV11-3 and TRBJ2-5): EAGVVQSPRYKIIEKKQPVAFWCNPISGHNTLYWYLQNLGQGPELLIRYENEEAVDDSQLPKDRFSAERLKGVDSTLKIQPAELGDSAVYLCASSLGQIGDQETQYFGPGTRLLVL.

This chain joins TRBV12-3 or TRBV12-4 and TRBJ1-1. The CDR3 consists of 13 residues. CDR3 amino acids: CASSFSGNTEAFF.

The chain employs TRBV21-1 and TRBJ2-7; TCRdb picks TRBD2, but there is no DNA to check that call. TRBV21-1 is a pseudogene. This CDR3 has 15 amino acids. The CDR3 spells CASSREWSGTYEQYF.